These 32 T cell receptor beta chains were all obtained from the same sample, sequenced in a study of T cells after yellow fever vaccination. TCRdb reanalysed the 5' RACE reads using MiXCR and keeps one entry per CDR3 protein. The sample carries approximately 34,000 distinct CDR3 sequences, 8% to 11% recorded once. The sequencing here drew on PBMCs, either bulk or a sorted T-cell subset (CD4+, CD8+, memory, or dextramer-sorted; not recorded which), taken more than 14 days after the first yellow fever vaccination. These receptors came from a man between 18 and 35 years old who received the YFV17D yellow fever vaccine.

The table lists this clonotype with many counts. The chain couples TRBV12-3 or TRBV12-4 to TRBJ2-5; the D is unclear. The CDR3 runs to 14 residues. V was cut by 5 bases and J by 5 bases, with 15 bases left in between. CDR3 in amino acids: CASSPANPAETQYF. Here the CDR3 DNA reads TGTGCCAGCAGTCCCGCGAACCCAGCGGAGACCCAGTACTTC.

This clonotype was counted at least ten times. The V and J genes are TRBV19 and TRBJ1-5; no clear D gene. The ends were cut back, 4 bases at V and 5 bases at J, with 6 bases in the middle. The CDR3 spans 12 residues. Germline V CDR1 and CDR2: LNHDA, SQIVND (reference sequence). The CDR3 sequence: CASSKQYQPQHF. CDR3 coding DNA: TGTGCCAGTAGTAAACAATATCAGCCCCAGCATTTT.

This clonotype appeared many times. V usage is TRBV6-5 and J usage is TRBJ2-7, with 10 bases identical to TRBD1. J gave up 2 bases and V 2 bases, and 6 bases lay outside the gene matches. The CDR3 length is 16 residues. CDR1 and CDR2 from the germline V gene are MNHEY and SVGAGI. The CDR3: CASSYRQGASTYEQYV. The CDR3, as DNA: TGTGCCAGCAGTTACAGACAGGGGGCCTCGACCTACGAGCAGTACGTC.

Comment on this clonotype: A much larger clonotype is one base distant, so this may be a read error. This chain uses TRBV7-9 with TRBJ2-2; no definite D call. This CDR3 contains 14 residues. CDR1 and CDR2 (germline): SEHNR, FQNEAQ (reference sequence). In DNA form, the CDR3 reads TGTGCCAGCAGCCTACATCTTAGCACCTGGGAGCTGTTTTTT. This sequence encodes CASSLHLSTWELFF.

As concerns this clonotype: Given a much more abundant clone one base away, this may be a read error. V is TRBV4-3 and J is TRBJ2-3; D remains unclear. V lost 3 bases and J lost 11, with 15 bases in between. The V gene's germline CDR1 is LGHNA and CDR2 YSLEER. This CDR3 comprises 13 residues. CDR3 nucleotide sequence: TGCGCCAGCAGCCAGGACCGACATGGTGGGCAGTATTTT. Translated, it gives CASSQDRHGGQYF.

This clonotype appeared many times. V usage is TRBV28 and J usage is TRBJ2-3; TRBD2 agrees at 8 bases. This CDR3 spans 15 amino acids. The junction had 4 bases not matched to a gene; V was cut back by 3 bases and J by 2 bases. The germline CDR1 and CDR2 sequences are MDHEN and SYDVKM. CDR3 sequence: CASSFSGTYTDTQYF. CDR3 in DNA: TGTGCCAGCAGTTTTAGCGGGACGTACACAGATACGCAGTATTTT.

About this clonotype: This sequence may be a read error, since a much larger clone differs from it by one base. This rearrangement joins TRBV5-1 to TRBJ2-5; tentatively, D is TRBD1 (7 bases). The germline V gene has CDR1 SGHRS and CDR2 YFSETQ. The CDR3 runs to 14 residues. The CDR3 loop is CASSSGGTEETRYF. For the CDR3, the DNA is TGCGCCAGCAGCTCTGGGGGGACAGAAGAGACCCGGTACTTC.

This clonotype was picked up many times. The rearrangement joins TRBV27 to TRBJ2-5; 9 positions match TRBD1. Trimming at V came to 5 bases and at J to 4 bases, leaving 2 bases not matched to a gene. Germline assignment: CDR1 MNHEY and CDR2 SMNVEV (reference sequence). The CDR3 loop spans 13 amino acids. CDR3 residues: CASSGTGTETQYF. The CDR3 DNA is TGTGCCAGCAGTGGGACAGGGACAGAGACCCAGTACTTC.

About this clonotype itself: This may be a read error: a much more frequent sequence differs by one nucleotide. The chain uses TRBV4-1 and TRBJ1-2, with 8 bases identical to TRBD1. The CDR3 length is 16 residues. In germline, CDR1 is MGHRA, CDR2 YSYEKL. CDR3 sequence reads: CASIQGLGQGLNGYTF. CDR3 bases: TGCGCCAGCATCCAAGGCTTAGGACAGGGTCTAAATGGCTACACCTTC.

This clonotype appeared many times. V and J are TRBV6-1 and TRBJ2-7; possibly TRBD2 for D (6 bases). V lost 3 bases, J lost 0 bases, and 15 bases lay in between. This CDR3 is built from 16 residues. Per germline, CDR1 MNHNS and CDR2 SASEGT. The CDR3 bases are TGTGCCAGCAGTGATACCGGGACTGGGAGCTCCTACGAGCAGTACGTC. Encoded protein: CASSDTGTGSSYEQYV.

This clonotype was detected ten times or more. The J gene is TRBJ1-1, the V gene TRBV9; the D gene is possibly TRBD1 (6 bases). The CDR3 covers 14 residues. CDR1 is SGDLS, CDR2 YYNGEE, per germline. The V and J ends lost 7 bases and 4 bases respectively, with 17 bases between them. CDR3 DNA: TGTGCCAGCCAAGACCCGGGGGCCGGCACTGAAGCTTTCTTT. Encoded protein: CASQDPGAGTEAFF.

This clonotype was counted many times. The chain joins TRBV30 to TRBJ2-2; D call uncertain. Germline V gene lookup returns CDR1 GTSNPN and CDR2 SVGIG (reference sequence). The CDR3 consists of 15 residues. With 5 bases removed from V and 7 bases from J, the gap between germline ends came to 20 bases. CDR3 DNA sequence: TGTGCCTGGGGACGGAAGACCTCTTGGGTCGGGGAGCTGTTTTTT. It yields the protein CAWGRKTSWVGELFF.

Ten or more counts support this clonotype. V is TRBV12-3 or TRBV12-4 and J is TRBJ1-2; D may be TRBD1 (6 bases). This CDR3 contains 14 residues. V dropped 2 bases and J dropped 4 bases, with 11 bases sitting between them. CDR3 loop: CASSLNQGTYGYTF. The CDR3 DNA sequence: TGTGCCAGCAGTTTAAATCAGGGGACCTATGGCTACACCTTC.

This clonotype was seen many times. The rearrangement links TRBV29-1 to TRBJ1-1; no definite D call. The CDR3 is 12 amino acids. Trimming took off 3 bases at V and 1 base at J, with 6 bases between the two ends. Germline loops: CDR1 SQVTM, CDR2 ANQGSEA. CDR3 sequence (DNA): TGCAGCGTTGACCCAGGGAACACTGAAGCTTTCTTT. As protein: CSVDPGNTEAFF. The variable domain in full, with the rest retrieved from reference TRBV29-1 and TRBJ1-1, is SAVISQKPSRDICQRGTSLTIQCQVDSQVTMMFWYRQQPGQSLTLIATANQGSEATYESGFVIDKFPISRPNLTFSTLTVSNMSPEDSSIYLCSVDPGNTEAFFGQGTRLTVV.

The CDR3, as DNA: TGTGCCTGGAGTGTACAGGGCAATCAGCCCCAGCATTTT. Translating it yields CAWSVQGNQPQHF. The chain carries TRBV30 and TRBJ1-5, with D perhaps matching TRBD1 (5 bases). The CDR3 runs to 13 residues. Germline CDR1 is GTSNPN and CDR2 is SVGIG (reference sequence). Trimming removed 0 bases at V and 2 bases at J, with 5 bases between.

This clonotype appeared many times. The chain links TRBV18 to TRBJ2-7; 10 nucleotides match TRBD1. The CDR3 loop spans 16 amino acids. Looked up from germline, CDR1 is KGHSH and CDR2 is LQKENI. V was clipped by 3 bases and J by 3 bases; unmatched bases: 8. Written as DNA, the CDR3 is TGTGCCAGCTCACCCCCTGGGACAGGGGCCCTCTACGAGCAGTACTTC. This sequence encodes CASSPPGTGALYEQYF.

The chain recombines TRBV19 with TRBJ1-4; TRBD1 aligns across 9 bases. CDR3 length: 13 amino acids. With V trimmed by 10 bases and J by 8 bases, 8 bases remained unmatched. The germline CDR1 and CDR2 sequences are LNHDA and SQIVND (reference sequence). The chain's CDR3 is CATTGTGNEKLFF. The DNA of the CDR3 is TGTGCCACGACCGGGACAGGGAACGAAAAACTGTTTTTT.

This clonotype was counted many times. This chain connects TRBV7-2 to TRBJ1-1; TRBD1 matches at 7 bases. Germline V CDR1 and CDR2: SGHTA, FQGNSA. This CDR3 comprises 14 residues. V was pared by 2 bases and J by 4 bases, with 4 bases of the junction left unmatched. The CDR3 nucleotides read TGTGCCAGCAGCTTACAGGGGGTGGGCACTGAAGCTTTCTTT. Its translation is CASSLQGVGTEAFF.

This clonotype was seen ten or more times. The chain employs TRBV4-1 and TRBJ1-6; TRBD1 is a possible D gene (5 bases). The germline CDR1 and CDR2 sequences are MGHRA and YSYEKL. This CDR3 has 15 amino acids. V dropped 4 bases and J dropped 9 bases, with 16 bases sitting between them. This CDR3 is CASSRTSGEGSPLHF. The CDR3 region has the DNA TGCGCCAGCAGCCGAACCTCGGGGGAAGGTTCACCCCTCCACTTT.

This clonotype was counted at least ten times. The gene calls are TRBV4-1 and TRBJ1-6; the D gene is possibly TRBD1 (5 bases). V was cut by 1 base and J by 8 bases, with 21 bases left in between. This CDR3 region has 18 residues. Germline CDR1 MGHRA, CDR2 YSYEKL. The CDR3 bases are TGCGCCAGCAGCCAAGTGGGGTTGGGGGTGACCGCTTATTCACCCCTCCACTTT. Translated, it gives CASSQVGLGVTAYSPLHF.

This clonotype has a count of ten or more. The chain carries TRBV6-5 and TRBJ2-7, with D possibly matching TRBD2 (5 bases). The CDR3 loop spans 15 amino acids. CDR1 MNHEY and CDR2 SVGAGI come from the germline V gene. The ends were cut back, 2 bases at V and 0 bases at J, with 11 bases in the middle. CDR3: CASSYGLVSSYEQYF. For the CDR3, the DNA is TGTGCCAGCAGTTACGGACTGGTGAGCTCCTACGAGCAGTACTTC.

This clonotype was detected many times. The rearrangement links TRBV7-2 to TRBJ1-5; possible D gene TRBD1, 6 bases. Between the trimmed V and J ends, which lost 4 bases and 4 bases, there was a span of 14 bases. The CDR3 extends over 15 amino acids. Germline loops: CDR1 SGHTA, CDR2 FQGNSA. In DNA form, the CDR3 reads TGTGCCAGCAGCTCCGGGACAAGGGAGAATCAGCCCCAGCATTTT. Amino acids: CASSSGTRENQPQHF. The full variable domain, in which reference TRBV7-2 and TRBJ1-5 provide the parts outside the CDR3, is GAGVSQSPSNKVTEKGKDVELRCDPISGHTALYWYRQSLGQGLEFLIYFQGNSAPDKSGLPSDRFSAERTGGSVSTLTIQRTQQEDSAVYLCASSSGTRENQPQHFGDGTRLSIL.

This clonotype came up many times. The chain joins TRBV12-3 or TRBV12-4 to TRBJ1-3; unclear D gene. The V gene lost 6 bases and the J gene lost 1 base, with 16 bases spanning the gap. This CDR3 spans 16 amino acids. DNA of the CDR3: TGTGCCAGCAGCCTTGGGAGGCCTAATTCTGGAAACACCATATATTTT. It yields the protein CASSLGRPNSGNTIYF.

This clonotype was detected many times. The chain uses TRBV6-5 and TRBJ1-2; TRBD1 is a possible D gene (6 bases). V was shortened by 2 bases and J by 6 bases, with 16 bases between the two germline ends. This CDR3 is built from 15 residues. Per germline, CDR1 MNHEY and CDR2 SVGAGI. DNA of the CDR3: TGTGCCAGCAGTTACGTAAACACAGGGTCGAATGGCTACACCTTC. This translates into CASSYVNTGSNGYTF.

The table lists this clonotype with many counts. This chain uses TRBV4-3 with TRBJ2-2; a weak D match, TRBD1 (5 bases). CDR3 length: 17 amino acids. Trimming left V 0 bases short and J 1 base short, with 12 bases between. Germline values: CDR1 LGHNA, CDR2 YSLEER. The CDR3 DNA is TGCGCCAGCAGCCAAGAAATTCCAGGGCTGAACACCGGGGAGCTGTTTTTT. Its translation is CASSQEIPGLNTGELFF.

This chain connects TRBV29-1 to TRBJ2-1, with 9 nucleotides matching TRBD2. The CDR3 runs 12 residues. Germline CDR1 is SQVTM and CDR2 is ANQGSEA. The junction had 2 bases not matched to a gene; V was cut back by 7 bases and J by 4 bases. The CDR3 is CSALAGYNEQFF. The CDR3 nucleotides read TGCAGCGCCCTAGCGGGGTACAATGAGCAGTTCTTC.

In its sample, this clonotype was seen many times. The chain links TRBV19 to TRBJ1-2; possible D gene TRBD1, 5 bases. The V end was cut by 3 bases, the J end by 8 bases, with 10 bases between. The CDR3 is made up of 12 amino acids. Germline loops: CDR1 LNHDA, CDR2 SQIVND (reference sequence). CDR3 protein: CASSIPQGGYTF. The CDR3 region has the DNA TGTGCCAGTAGTATTCCGCAGGGAGGCTACACCTTC.

This clonotype was detected many times. The CDR3 nucleotides are TGTGCCAGTAGTATAGAAGGGGGTTCCTACAATGAGCAGTTCTTC. Translating gives CASSIEGGSYNEQFF. V and J are TRBV19 and TRBJ2-1; the D gene is possibly TRBD1 (6 bases). Deletions cut 0 bases from V and 1 base from J, with 7 bases between. CDR1 is LNHDA, CDR2 SQIVND, per germline (reference sequence). There are 15 residues in the CDR3. Combining the CDR3 with reference TRBV19 and TRBJ2-1 gives the whole variable domain DGGITQSPKYLFRKEGQNVTLSCEQNLNHDAMYWYRQDPGQGLRLIYYSQIVNDFQKGDIAEGYSVSREKKESFPLTVTSAQKNPTAFYLCASSIEGGSYNEQFFGPGTRLTVL.

This clonotype turned up a few times. V usage is TRBV28 and J usage is TRBJ1-2; D unclear. This CDR3 is built from 15 residues. CDR1 is MDHEN and CDR2 is SYDVKM in the germline V gene. Trimming stripped 2 bases from V and 4 bases from J, with 14 bases between. CDR3 coding DNA: TGTGCCAGCAGTTTAGGCAGGCCTGAAGTCTATGGCTACACCTTC. Its protein product is CASSLGRPEVYGYTF.

Turning to this clonotype: Just one base apart from a much larger clone, this may be a read error. The V and J genes are TRBV2 and TRBJ2-2; 8 bases agree with TRBD2. Germline values: CDR1 SNHLY, CDR2 FYNNEI. With 5 bases clipped from V and 6 bases from J, the junction kept 8 bases outside the gene matches. The CDR3 has 15 amino acids. As DNA, the CDR3 is TGTGCCAGCAGTATTAGCGGGAACTCTCCCGGGGAGCTGTTTTTT. Its protein is CASSISGNSPGELFF.

As for this clonotype: Given a much more abundant clone one base away, this may be a read error. Because the CDR3 is missing its conserved closing phenylalanine or tryptophan, this is likely a read error. The V call is TRBV7-2, the J call TRBJ2-5; weak D call: TRBD2 (7 bases). The CDR3 is made up of 15 amino acids. Germline assignment: CDR1 SGHTA and CDR2 FQGNSA. The germline V and J ends were trimmed by 3 bases and 0 bases, with 11 bases remaining between them. The CDR3 DNA is TGTGCCAGCAGCTTTCGCGGGGGCCACCAAGAGACCCAGTACCTC. This translates into CASSFRGGHQETQYL.

This clonotype was recorded many times. The V and J genes are TRBV28 and TRBJ2-5, with D possibly being TRBD2 (5 bases). This CDR3 has 12 residues. Germline V CDR1 and CDR2: MDHEN, SYDVKM. V was shortened by 5 bases and J by 10 bases, with 14 bases between the two germline ends. CDR3 sequence (DNA): TGTGCCAGCAGTCCGAGCGGACCACACCAGTACTTC. Protein sequence: CASSPSGPHQYF.